A single sample gave rise to the 18 T cell receptor beta chains below, sequenced in a study of cytomegalovirus exposure and HLA in healthy donors. Vbeta (60) and Jbeta (13) primers were used in the PCR. The table came from immunoSEQ multiplex PCR; TCRdb's copy has only in-frame clones and leaves some out. The sample holds some 120,000 clones, around 75% seen once. The sequencing sample was made of PBMCs. These receptor sequences come from a woman between 18 and 29 years old in good health and CMV-seronegative.

This chain links TRBV28 with TRBJ1-4; the match to TRBD1 covers 7 bases. The J segment lost 0 bases and the V segment lost 4 bases, leaving 11 bases of the junction unmatched. This CDR3 region has 18 residues. The germline V gene has CDR1 MDHEN and CDR2 SYDVKM. The CDR3 nucleotides read TGTGCCAGCAGTTATAGGAGGGGTGGGACAGCAACTAATGAAAAACTGTTTTTT. Amino acids: CASSYRRGGTATNEKLFF.

The V and J genes are TRBV28 and TRBJ1-2; TRBD1 might be the D (6 bases). Trimming removed 2 bases from V and 3 bases from J, with 7 bases in between. CDR1 and CDR2 (germline): MDHEN, SYDVKM. The CDR3 totals 13 residues. In DNA form, the CDR3 reads TGTGCCAGCAGTTTAACAGGGTACTATGGCTACACCTTC. Its protein product is CASSLTGYYGYTF.

This chain joins TRBV28 and TRBJ1-6; D uncertain. This CDR3 region has 13 residues. CDR1 MDHEN and CDR2 SYDVKM come from the germline V gene. V was cut by 6 bases and J by 7 bases, with 10 bases left in between. The CDR3 DNA sequence: TGTGCCAGCAGGCCGACTGGGAATTCACCCCTCCACTTT. It is translated as CASRPTGNSPLHF.

V usage is TRBV2 and J usage is TRBJ2-3, with D uncertain. V was pared by 2 bases and J by 3 bases, with 9 bases between. In germline, CDR1 is SNHLY, CDR2 FYNNEI. The CDR3 has 14 amino acids. In DNA form, the CDR3 reads TGTGCCAGCAGTGAATGGGCACCTACAGATACGCAGTATTTT. Amino acid sequence: CASSEWAPTDTQYF.

The J gene is TRBJ1-6, the V gene TRBV6-5; 9 nucleotides align to TRBD1. This CDR3 spans 14 amino acids. Germline V gene sequence: CDR1 MNHEY, CDR2 SVGAGI. V lost 6 bases, J lost 7 bases, and 4 bases stayed unmatched. The CDR3 region is CASRPDRGNSPLHF. DNA of the CDR3: TGTGCCAGCAGACCTGACAGGGGGAATTCACCCCTCCACTTT.

The chain has TRBV5-1 and TRBJ2-2; 8 bases match TRBD1. The CDR3 consists of 15 residues. CDR1 is SGHRS and CDR2 is YFSETQ in the germline V gene. The trim removed 6 bases at V and 6 bases at J, leaving 10 bases unmatched. This chain's CDR3 is CASNSGGAGSGELFF. The DNA of the CDR3 is TGCGCCAGCAACTCAGGGGGCGCCGGTTCCGGGGAGCTGTTTTTT. Filled out from reference TRBV5-1 and TRBJ2-2, the complete variable domain reads KAGVTQTPRYLIKTRGQQVTLSCSPISGHRSVSWYQQTPGQGLQFLFEYFSETQRNKGNFPGRFSGRQFSNSRSEMNVSTLELGDSALYLCASNSGGAGSGELFFGEGSRLTVL.

Concerning this clone itself: The same CDR3 can be traced to other DNA sequences in this sample. The rearrangement links TRBV30 to TRBJ2-1, with 7 bases that match TRBD2. The length of the CDR3 is 12 residues. From germline, CDR1 is GTSNPN and CDR2 SVGIG (reference sequence). V lost 4 bases and J lost 5; bases outside the gene matches: 2. CDR3 loop: CAWKGGNNEQFF. CDR3 bases: TGTGCCTGGAAGGGAGGGAACAATGAGCAGTTCTTC.

This clone was counted a few times. The genes are TRBV6-6 and TRBJ1-6; 10 nucleotides match TRBD1. The germline CDR1 and CDR2 sequences are MNHNY and SVGAGI (reference sequence). This CDR3 has 13 residues. V was clipped by 5 bases and J by 9 bases; unmatched bases: 1. CDR3 nucleotide sequence: TGTGCCAGCAGTGGGACAGGGGTTTCACCCCTCCACTTT. Translated: CASSGTGVSPLHF.

J is TRBJ1-1 and V is TRBV29-1; D possibly corresponds to TRBD1 (5 bases). In germline, CDR1 is SQVTM, CDR2 ANQGSEA. Between the trimmed V and J ends, which lost 7 bases and 2 bases, there was a span of 14 bases. The CDR3 spans 13 residues. Here the CDR3 DNA reads TGCAGCGGAGAGAACAGGCTAAACACTGAAGCTTTCTTT. Translated, it gives CSGENRLNTEAFF. Looking up the rest from reference TRBV29-1 and TRBJ1-1 gives the full variable domain: SAVISQKPSRDICQRGTSLTIQCQVDSQVTMMFWYRQQPGQSLTLIATANQGSEATYESGFVIDKFPISRPNLTFSTLTVSNMSPEDSSIYLCSGENRLNTEAFFGQGTRLTVV.

The V gene is TRBV27, the J gene TRBJ1-5; 8 positions match TRBD1. The ends lost 6 bases at V and 2 bases at J; junction bases unmatched: 0. The CDR3 loop spans 13 amino acids. The V gene's germline CDR1 is MNHEY and CDR2 SMNVEV (reference sequence). The CDR3 coding sequence is TGTGCCAGCAGGACAGGGGGCAATCAGCCCCAGCATTTT. It codes for CASRTGGNQPQHF.

The chain couples TRBV4-1 to TRBJ1-6; D unclear. CDR1 MGHRA and CDR2 YSYEKL come from the germline V gene. V lost 4 bases and J 13 bases, leaving 23 bases between the germline ends. The CDR3 totals 16 residues. The CDR3 DNA reads as TGCGCCAGCAGCCCCTCGCAAGCTAACCCGATCGGTCCCCTCCACTTT. Its translation is CASSPSQANPIGPLHF.

The chain combines TRBV28 with TRBJ2-4; D perhaps matches TRBD1 (6 bases). The V and J ends lost 5 bases and 0 bases respectively, with 11 bases between them. From germline, CDR1 is MDHEN and CDR2 SYDVKM. The length of the CDR3 is 15 residues. This CDR3 reads CASSTGQLAKNIQYF. The CDR3, as DNA: TGTGCCAGCAGTACCGGACAGTTAGCCAAAAACATTCAGTACTTC.

In its sample, this clone was seen once. This chain uses TRBV28 with TRBJ2-3; 10 bases are a match to TRBD1. Germline CDR1 reads MDHEN; CDR2 reads SYDVKM. J gave up 4 bases and V 6 bases, and 7 bases lay outside the gene matches. The CDR3 totals 15 residues. Written as DNA, the CDR3 is TGTGCCAGCAGCCCCTCGACAGGGGGCGCAGATACGCAGTATTTT. Translated: CASSPSTGGADTQYF.

The V call is TRBV7-8, the J call TRBJ1-1; 7 nucleotides agree with TRBD1. Germline V gene sequence: CDR1 SGHVS, CDR2 FQNEAQ. This CDR3 is built from 15 residues. Germline trimming cut 5 bases from V and 5 bases from J; bases unmatched to any gene: 11. The CDR3 is CASSARTGGGTEAFF. The CDR3, as DNA: TGTGCCAGCAGCGCGCGGACAGGCGGAGGAACTGAAGCTTTCTTT.

This clone has just a few counts. The J gene is TRBJ1-5, the V gene TRBV19, with TRBD1 matching 12 bases. The CDR3 has 16 amino acids. Germline V gene lookup returns CDR1 LNHDA and CDR2 SQIVND (reference sequence). V gave up 2 bases and J gave up 6 bases; unmatched junction bases: 5. DNA of the CDR3: TGTGCCAGTAGTATAACCGGGACAGGGGGCGTTCAGCCCCAGCATTTT. Amino acids: CASSITGTGGVQPQHF.

The V call is TRBV28, the J call TRBJ2-2, with TRBD1 as a possible D gene (5 bases). V was cut by 5 bases and J by 5 bases, with 6 bases left in between. The CDR3 is 12 residues long. Per the germline V gene, CDR1 is MDHEN and CDR2 is SYDVKM. CDR3 in DNA: TGTGCCAGCAGTCAGGGTACCGGGGAGCTGTTTTTT. It yields the protein CASSQGTGELFF.

This rearrangement joins TRBV5-6 to TRBJ1-4, with D unclear. Trimming left V 4 bases short and J 4 bases short, with 14 bases between. The CDR3 is 15 amino acids. CDR1 and CDR2 from the germline V gene are SGHDT and YYEEEE. CDR3 in DNA: TGTGCCAGCAGCCGCGGGCCGATGTTTAATGAAAAACTGTTTTTT. It specifies CASSRGPMFNEKLFF.

This clone appeared a few times. This sequence joins TRBV11-2 and TRBJ2-3; no clear D. V was trimmed by 5 bases and J by 5 bases, leaving 8 bases between them. The CDR3 covers 12 residues. Germline assignment: CDR1 SGHAT and CDR2 FQNNGV. The CDR3 DNA reads as TGTGCCAGCAGCAGCCCCCGAGATACGCAGTATTTT. This gives the protein CASSSPRDTQYF.